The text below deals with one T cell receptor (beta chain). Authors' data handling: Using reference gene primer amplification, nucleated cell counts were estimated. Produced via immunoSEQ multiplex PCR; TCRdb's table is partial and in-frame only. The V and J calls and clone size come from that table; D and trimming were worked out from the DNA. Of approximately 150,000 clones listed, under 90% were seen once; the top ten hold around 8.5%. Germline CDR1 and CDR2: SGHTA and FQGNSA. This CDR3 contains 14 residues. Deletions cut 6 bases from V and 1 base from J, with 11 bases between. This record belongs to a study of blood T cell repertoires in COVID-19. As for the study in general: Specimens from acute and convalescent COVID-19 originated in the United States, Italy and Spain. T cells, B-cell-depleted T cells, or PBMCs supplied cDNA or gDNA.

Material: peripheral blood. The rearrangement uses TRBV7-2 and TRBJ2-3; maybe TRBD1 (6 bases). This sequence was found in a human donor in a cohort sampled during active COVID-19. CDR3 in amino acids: CASRPRQGTDTQYF. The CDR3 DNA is TGTGCCAGCAGACCTCGACAGGGCACAGATACGCAGTATTTT. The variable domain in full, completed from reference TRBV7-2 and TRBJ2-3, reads GAGVSQSPSNKVTEKGKDVELRCDPISGHTALYWYRQSLGQGLEFLIYFQGNSAPDKSGLPSDRFSAERTGGSVSTLTIQRTQQEDSAVYLCASRPRQGTDTQYFGPGTRLTVL.